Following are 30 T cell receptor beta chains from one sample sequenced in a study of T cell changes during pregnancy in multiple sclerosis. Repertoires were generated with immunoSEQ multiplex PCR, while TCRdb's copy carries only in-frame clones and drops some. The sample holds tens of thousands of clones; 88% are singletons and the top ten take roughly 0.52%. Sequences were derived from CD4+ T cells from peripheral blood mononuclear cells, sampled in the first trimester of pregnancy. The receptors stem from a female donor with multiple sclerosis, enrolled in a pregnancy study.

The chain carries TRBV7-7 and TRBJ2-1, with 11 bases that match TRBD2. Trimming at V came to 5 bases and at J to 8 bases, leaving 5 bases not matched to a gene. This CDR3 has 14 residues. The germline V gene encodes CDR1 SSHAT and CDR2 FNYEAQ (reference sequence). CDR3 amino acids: CASSLGLAGDEQFF. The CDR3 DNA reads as TGTGCCAGCAGCCTCGGACTAGCGGGCGATGAGCAGTTCTTC.

The CDR3 DNA reads TGTGCCAGCAGCCAAGCTCACTATGGCTACACCTTC. This codes for CASSQAHYGYTF. The chain couples TRBV4-2 to TRBJ1-2; D unclear. Germline-derived CDR1 and CDR2 are LGHNA and YNFKEQ. Trimming shortened V by 1 base and J by 3 bases, and 3 bases separated the two germline ends. The CDR3 extends over 12 amino acids.

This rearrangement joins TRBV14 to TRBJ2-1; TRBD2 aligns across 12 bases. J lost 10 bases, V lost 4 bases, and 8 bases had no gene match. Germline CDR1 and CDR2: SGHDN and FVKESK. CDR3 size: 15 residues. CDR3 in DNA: TGTGCCAGCAGCCCTAGCGGGGGGGCCAGGAGCGAGCAGTTCTTC. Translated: CASSPSGGARSEQFF. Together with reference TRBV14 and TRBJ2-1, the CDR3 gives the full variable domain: EAGVTQFPSHSVIEKGQTVTLRCDPISGHDNLYWYRRVMGKEIKFLLHFVKESKQDESGMPNNRFLAERTGGTYSTLKVQPAELEDSGVYFCASSPSGGARSEQFFGPGTRLTVL.

The CDR3 here is CASSSRTGREAFF. The CDR3 DNA reads as TGTGCCAGTAGTAGTCGGACAGGGAGAGAAGCTTTCTTT. The chain combines TRBV19 with TRBJ1-1, with 8 bases matching TRBD1. V was clipped by 4 bases and J by 8 bases; unmatched bases: 6. The CDR3 covers 13 residues. Per the germline V gene, CDR1 is LNHDA and CDR2 is SQIVND (reference sequence).

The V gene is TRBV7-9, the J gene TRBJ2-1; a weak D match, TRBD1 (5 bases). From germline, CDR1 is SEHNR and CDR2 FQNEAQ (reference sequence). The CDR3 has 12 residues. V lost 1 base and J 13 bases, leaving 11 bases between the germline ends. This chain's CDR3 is CASSLEGLKQFF. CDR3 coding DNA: TGTGCCAGCAGCTTAGAGGGGTTGAAACAGTTCTTC.

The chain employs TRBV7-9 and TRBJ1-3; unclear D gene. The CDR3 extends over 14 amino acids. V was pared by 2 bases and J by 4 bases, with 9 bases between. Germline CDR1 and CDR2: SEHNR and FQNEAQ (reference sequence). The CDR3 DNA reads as TGTGCCAGCAGCTTAACGGGAGAGGGAAACACCATATATTTT. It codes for CASSLTGEGNTIYF. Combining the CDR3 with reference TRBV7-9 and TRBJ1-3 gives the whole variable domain DTGVSQNPRHKITKRGQNVTFRCDPISEHNRLYWYRQTLGQGPEFLTYFQNEAQLEKSRLLSDRFSAERPKGSFSTLEIQRTEQGDSAMYLCASSLTGEGNTIYFGEGSWLTVV.

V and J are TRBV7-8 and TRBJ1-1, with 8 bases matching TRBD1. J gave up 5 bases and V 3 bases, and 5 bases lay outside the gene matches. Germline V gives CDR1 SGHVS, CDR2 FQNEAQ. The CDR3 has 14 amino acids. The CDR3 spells CASSFRTGFTEAFF. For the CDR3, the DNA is TGTGCCAGCAGCTTCCGGACAGGGTTTACTGAAGCTTTCTTT.

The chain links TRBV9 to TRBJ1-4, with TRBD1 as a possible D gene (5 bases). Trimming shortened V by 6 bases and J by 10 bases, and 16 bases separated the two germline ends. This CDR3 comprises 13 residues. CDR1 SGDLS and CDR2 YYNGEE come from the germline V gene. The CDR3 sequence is CASTPFGQGKLFF. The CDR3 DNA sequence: TGTGCCAGCACCCCCTTCGGCCAGGGAAAACTGTTTTTT.

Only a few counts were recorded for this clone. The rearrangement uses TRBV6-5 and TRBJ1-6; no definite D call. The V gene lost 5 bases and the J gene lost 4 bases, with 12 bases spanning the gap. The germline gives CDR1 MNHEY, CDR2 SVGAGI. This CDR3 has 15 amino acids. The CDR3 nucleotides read TGTGCCAGCAGTCCACCTGGGCGTTATAATTCACCCCTCCACTTT. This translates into CASSPPGRYNSPLHF.

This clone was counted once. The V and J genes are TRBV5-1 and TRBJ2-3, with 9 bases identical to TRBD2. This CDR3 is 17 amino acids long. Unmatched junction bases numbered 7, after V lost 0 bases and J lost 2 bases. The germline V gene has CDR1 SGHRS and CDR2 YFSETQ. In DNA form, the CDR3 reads TGCGCCAGCAGCTTGGGGCTAGCGGGGATTATCACAGATACGCAGTATTTT. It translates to CASSLGLAGIITDTQYF. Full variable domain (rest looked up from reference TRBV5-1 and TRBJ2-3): KAGVTQTPRYLIKTRGQQVTLSCSPISGHRSVSWYQQTPGQGLQFLFEYFSETQRNKGNFPGRFSGRQFSNSRSEMNVSTLELGDSALYLCASSLGLAGIITDTQYFGPGTRLTVL.

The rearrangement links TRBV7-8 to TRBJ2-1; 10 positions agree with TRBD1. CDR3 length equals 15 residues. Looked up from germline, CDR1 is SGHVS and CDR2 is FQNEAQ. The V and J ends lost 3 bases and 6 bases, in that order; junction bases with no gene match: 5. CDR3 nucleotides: TGTGCCAGCAGCTTTGGGACAGGGGTCCCCAATGAGCAGTTCTTC. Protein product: CASSFGTGVPNEQFF.

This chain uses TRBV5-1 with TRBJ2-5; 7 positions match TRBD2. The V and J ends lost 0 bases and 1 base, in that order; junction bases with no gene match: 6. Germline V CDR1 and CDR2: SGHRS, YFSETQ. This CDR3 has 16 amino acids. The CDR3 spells CASSLASGTLQETQYF. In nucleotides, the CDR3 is TGCGCCAGCAGCTTGGCCAGCGGGACGCTCCAAGAGACCCAGTACTTC.

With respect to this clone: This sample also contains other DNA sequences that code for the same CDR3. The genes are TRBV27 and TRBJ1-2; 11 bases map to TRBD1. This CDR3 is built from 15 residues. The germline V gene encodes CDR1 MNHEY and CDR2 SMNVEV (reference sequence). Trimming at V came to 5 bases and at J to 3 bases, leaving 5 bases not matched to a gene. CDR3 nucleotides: TGTGCCAGCAGTGTAGGGACAGGGGGGGACTATGGCTACACCTTC. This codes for CASSVGTGGDYGYTF.

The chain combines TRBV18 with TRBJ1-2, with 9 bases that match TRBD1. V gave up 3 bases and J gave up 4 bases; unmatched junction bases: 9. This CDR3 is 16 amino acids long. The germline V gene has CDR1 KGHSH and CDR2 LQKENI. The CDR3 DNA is TGTGCCAGCTCACCGAAAACAGGGGGCCTCATCTATGGCTACACCTTC. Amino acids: CASSPKTGGLIYGYTF. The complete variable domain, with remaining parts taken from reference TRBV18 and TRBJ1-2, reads NAGVMQNPRHLVRRRGQEARLRCSPMKGHSHVYWYRQLPEEGLKFMVYLQKENIIDESGMPKERFSAEFPKEGPSILRIQQVVRGDSAAYFCASSPKTGGLIYGYTFGSGTRLTVV.

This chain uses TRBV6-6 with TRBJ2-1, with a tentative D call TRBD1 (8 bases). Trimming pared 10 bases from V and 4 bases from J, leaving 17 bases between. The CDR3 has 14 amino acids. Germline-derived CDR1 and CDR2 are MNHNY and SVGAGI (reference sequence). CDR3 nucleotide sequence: TGTGCCACCCAAGCGGGACAGGATTACAATGAGCAGTTCTTC. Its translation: CATQAGQDYNEQFF.

As DNA, the CDR3 is TGTGCCAGCAGCCCGGGACAGGGAGAGACCCAGTACTTC. Translated, it gives CASSPGQGETQYF. The rearrangement joins TRBV7-3 to TRBJ2-5; 9 bases fit TRBD1. Germline V gene lookup returns CDR1 SGHTA and CDR2 FQGTGA. The length of the CDR3 is 13 residues. V gave up 5 bases and J gave up 4 bases; unmatched junction bases: 2.

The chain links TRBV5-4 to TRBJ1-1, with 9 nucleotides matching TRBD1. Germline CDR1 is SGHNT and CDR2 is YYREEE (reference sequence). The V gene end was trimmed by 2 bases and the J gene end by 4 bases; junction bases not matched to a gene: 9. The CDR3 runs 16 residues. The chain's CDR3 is CASSFHRGRRGTEAFF. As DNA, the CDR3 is TGTGCCAGCAGCTTTCACAGGGGGCGACGGGGCACTGAAGCTTTCTTT.

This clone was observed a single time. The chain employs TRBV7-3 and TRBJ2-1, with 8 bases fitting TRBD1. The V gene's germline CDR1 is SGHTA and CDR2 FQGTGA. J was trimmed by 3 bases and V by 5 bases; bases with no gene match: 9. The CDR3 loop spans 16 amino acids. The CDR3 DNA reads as TGTGCCAGCAGCCCCCTAGGGGACAGGCTCTACAATGAGCAGTTCTTC. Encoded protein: CASSPLGDRLYNEQFF.

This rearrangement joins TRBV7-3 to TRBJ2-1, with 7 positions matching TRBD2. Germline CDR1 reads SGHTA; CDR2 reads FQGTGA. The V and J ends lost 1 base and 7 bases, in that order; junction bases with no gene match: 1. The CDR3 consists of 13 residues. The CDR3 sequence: CASSLSSGNEQFF. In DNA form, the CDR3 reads TGTGCCAGCAGCTTAAGTAGCGGGAATGAGCAGTTCTTC.

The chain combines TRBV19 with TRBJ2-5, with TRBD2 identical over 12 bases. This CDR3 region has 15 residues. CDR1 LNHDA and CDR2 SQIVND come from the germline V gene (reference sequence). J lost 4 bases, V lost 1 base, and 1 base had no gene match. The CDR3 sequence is CASSIGLAGVETQYF. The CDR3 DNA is TGTGCCAGTAGTATAGGACTAGCGGGGGTAGAGACCCAGTACTTC.

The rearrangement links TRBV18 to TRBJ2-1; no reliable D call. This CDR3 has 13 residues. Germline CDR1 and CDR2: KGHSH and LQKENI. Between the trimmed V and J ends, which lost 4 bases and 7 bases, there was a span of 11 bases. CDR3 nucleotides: TGTGCCAGCTCACGCCCCCGAGAAAATGAGCAGTTCTTC. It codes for CASSRPRENEQFF.

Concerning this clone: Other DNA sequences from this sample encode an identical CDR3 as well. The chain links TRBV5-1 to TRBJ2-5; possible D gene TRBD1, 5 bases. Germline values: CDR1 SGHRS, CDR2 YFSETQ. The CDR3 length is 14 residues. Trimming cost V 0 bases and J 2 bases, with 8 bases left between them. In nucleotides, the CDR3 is TGCGCCAGCAGCTTGGGTACAGGACAAGAGACCCAGTACTTC. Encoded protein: CASSLGTGQETQYF.

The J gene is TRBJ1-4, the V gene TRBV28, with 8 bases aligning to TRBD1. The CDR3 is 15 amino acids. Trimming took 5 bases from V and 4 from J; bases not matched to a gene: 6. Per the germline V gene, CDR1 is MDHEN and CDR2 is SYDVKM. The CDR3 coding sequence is TGTGCCAGCAGTGCCCAGGGGGCGGGTAATGAAAAACTGTTTTTT. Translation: CASSAQGAGNEKLFF.

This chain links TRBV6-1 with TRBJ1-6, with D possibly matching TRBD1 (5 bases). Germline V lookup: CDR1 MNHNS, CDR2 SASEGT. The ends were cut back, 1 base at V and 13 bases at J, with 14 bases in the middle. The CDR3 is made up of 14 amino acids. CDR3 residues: CASSEGERGRPLHF. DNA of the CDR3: TGTGCCAGCAGTGAAGGGGAAAGGGGCCGGCCCCTCCACTTT.

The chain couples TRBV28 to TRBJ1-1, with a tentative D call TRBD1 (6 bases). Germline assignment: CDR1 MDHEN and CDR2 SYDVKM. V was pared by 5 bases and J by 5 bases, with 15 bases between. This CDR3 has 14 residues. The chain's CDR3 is CASSRAGEGTEAFF. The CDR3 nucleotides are TGTGCCAGCAGTAGGGCAGGGGAGGGGACTGAAGCTTTCTTT.

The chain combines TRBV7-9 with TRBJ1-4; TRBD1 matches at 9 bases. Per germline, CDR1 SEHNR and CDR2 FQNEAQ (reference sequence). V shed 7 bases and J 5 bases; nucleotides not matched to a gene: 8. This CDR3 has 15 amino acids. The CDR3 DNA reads TGTGCCAGCACCCTAACCGGGACAGGGAATGAAAAACTGTTTTTT. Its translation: CASTLTGTGNEKLFF.

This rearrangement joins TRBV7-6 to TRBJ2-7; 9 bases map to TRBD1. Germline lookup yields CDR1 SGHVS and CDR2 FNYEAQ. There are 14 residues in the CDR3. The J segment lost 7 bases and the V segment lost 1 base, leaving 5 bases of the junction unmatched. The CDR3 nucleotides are TGTGCCAGCAGCTTAGTGGGACAGGGCGAAGAGCAGTACTTC. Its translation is CASSLVGQGEEQYF.

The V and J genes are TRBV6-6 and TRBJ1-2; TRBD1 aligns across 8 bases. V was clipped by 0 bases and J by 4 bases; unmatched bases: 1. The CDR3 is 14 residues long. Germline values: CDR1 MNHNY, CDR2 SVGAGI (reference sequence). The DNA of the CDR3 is TGTGCCAGCAGTTACTCCGACAGGGGCTATGGCTACACCTTC. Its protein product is CASSYSDRGYGYTF.

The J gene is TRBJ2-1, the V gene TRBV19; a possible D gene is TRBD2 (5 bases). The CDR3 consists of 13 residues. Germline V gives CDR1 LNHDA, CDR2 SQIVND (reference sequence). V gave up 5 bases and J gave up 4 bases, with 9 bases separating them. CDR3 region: CASSLRGYNEQFF. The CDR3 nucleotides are TGTGCCAGTAGTCTCCGGGGTTACAATGAGCAGTTCTTC.

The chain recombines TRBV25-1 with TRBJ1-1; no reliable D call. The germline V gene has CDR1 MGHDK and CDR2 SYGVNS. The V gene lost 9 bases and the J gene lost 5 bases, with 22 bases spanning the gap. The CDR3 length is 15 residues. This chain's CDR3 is CASTKTAHGETEAFF. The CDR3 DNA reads TGTGCCAGTACTAAAACGGCCCACGGTGAGACTGAAGCTTTCTTT.